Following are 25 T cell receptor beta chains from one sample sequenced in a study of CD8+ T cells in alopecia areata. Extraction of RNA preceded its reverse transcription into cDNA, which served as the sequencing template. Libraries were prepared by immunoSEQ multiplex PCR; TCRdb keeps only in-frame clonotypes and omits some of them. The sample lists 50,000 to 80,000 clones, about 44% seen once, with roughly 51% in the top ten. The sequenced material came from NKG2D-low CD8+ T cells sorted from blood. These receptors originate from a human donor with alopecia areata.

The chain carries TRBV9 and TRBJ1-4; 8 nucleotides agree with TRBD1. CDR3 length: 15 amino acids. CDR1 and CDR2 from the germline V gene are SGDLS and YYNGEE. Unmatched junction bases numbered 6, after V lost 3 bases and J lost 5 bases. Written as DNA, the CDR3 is TGTGCCAGCAGCGGTACCGGGACAGGAAATGAAAAACTGTTTTTT. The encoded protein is CASSGTGTGNEKLFF.

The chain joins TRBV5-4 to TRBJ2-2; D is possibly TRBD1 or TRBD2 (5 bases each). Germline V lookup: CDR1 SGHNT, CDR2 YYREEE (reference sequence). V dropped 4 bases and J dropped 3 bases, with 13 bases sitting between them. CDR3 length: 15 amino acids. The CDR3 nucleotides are TGTGCCAGCAGCCGGTGGGACGGTTACACCGGGGAGCTGTTTTTT. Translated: CASSRWDGYTGELFF.

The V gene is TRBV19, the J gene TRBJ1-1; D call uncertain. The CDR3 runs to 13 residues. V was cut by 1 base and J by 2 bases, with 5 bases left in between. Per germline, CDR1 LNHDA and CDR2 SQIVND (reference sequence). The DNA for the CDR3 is TGTGCCAGTAGTATAGGGGATAACACTGAAGCTTTCTTT. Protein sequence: CASSIGDNTEAFF. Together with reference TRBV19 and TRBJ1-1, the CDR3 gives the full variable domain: DGGITQSPKYLFRKEGQNVTLSCEQNLNHDAMYWYRQDPGQGLRLIYYSQIVNDFQKGDIAEGYSVSREKKESFPLTVTSAQKNPTAFYLCASSIGDNTEAFFGQGTRLTVV.

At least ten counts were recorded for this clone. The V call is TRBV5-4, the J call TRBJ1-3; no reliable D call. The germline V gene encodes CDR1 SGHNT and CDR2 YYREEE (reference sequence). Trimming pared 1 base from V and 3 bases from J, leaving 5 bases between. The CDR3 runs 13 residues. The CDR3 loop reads CASSLTNGNTIYF. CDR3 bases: TGTGCCAGCAGCTTGACGAATGGAAACACCATATATTTT.

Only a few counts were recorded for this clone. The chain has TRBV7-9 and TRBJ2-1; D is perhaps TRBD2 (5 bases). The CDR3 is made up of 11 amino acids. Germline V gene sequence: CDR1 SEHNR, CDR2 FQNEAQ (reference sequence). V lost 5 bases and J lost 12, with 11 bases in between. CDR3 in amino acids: CASSPGVGQFF. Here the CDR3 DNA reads TGTGCCAGCAGCCCCGGGGTTGGGCAGTTCTTC.

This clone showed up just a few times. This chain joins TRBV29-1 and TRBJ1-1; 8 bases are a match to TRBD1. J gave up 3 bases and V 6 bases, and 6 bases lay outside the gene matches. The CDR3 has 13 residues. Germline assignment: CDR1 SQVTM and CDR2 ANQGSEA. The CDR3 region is CSVETGDHTEAFF. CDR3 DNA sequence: TGCAGCGTCGAGACAGGGGATCACACTGAAGCTTTCTTT. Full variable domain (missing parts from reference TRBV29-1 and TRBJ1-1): SAVISQKPSRDICQRGTSLTIQCQVDSQVTMMFWYRQQPGQSLTLIATANQGSEATYESGFVIDKFPISRPNLTFSTLTVSNMSPEDSSIYLCSVETGDHTEAFFGQGTRLTVV.

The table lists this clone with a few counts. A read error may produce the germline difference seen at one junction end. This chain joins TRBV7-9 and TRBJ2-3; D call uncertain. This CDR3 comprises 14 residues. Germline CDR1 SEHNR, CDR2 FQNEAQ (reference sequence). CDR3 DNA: TGTGCCAGCAGCTTACCCCTGCAATCAGAGACGCAGTATTTT. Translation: CASSLPLQSETQYF.

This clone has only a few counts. The CDR3 DNA reads as TGTGCCAGTACACCGGGCTCCTATGGCTACACCTTC. Translating it yields CASTPGSYGYTF. The chain couples TRBV19 to TRBJ1-2; D remains unclear. Germline V gives CDR1 LNHDA, CDR2 SQIVND (reference sequence). The V end was cut by 7 bases, the J end by 4 bases, with 10 bases between. This CDR3 is 12 amino acids long.

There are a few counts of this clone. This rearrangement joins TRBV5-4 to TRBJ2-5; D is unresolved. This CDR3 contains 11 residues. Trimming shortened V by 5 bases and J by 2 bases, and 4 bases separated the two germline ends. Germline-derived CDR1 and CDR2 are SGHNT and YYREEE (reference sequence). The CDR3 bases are TGTGCCAGCAGTTTACAAGAGACCCAGTACTTC. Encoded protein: CASSLQETQYF. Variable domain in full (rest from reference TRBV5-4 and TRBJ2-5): ETGVTQSPTHLIKTRGQQVTLRCSSQSGHNTVSWYQQALGQGPQFIFQYYREEENGRGNFPPRFSGLQFPNYSSELNVNALELDDSALYLCASSLQETQYFGPGTRLLVL.

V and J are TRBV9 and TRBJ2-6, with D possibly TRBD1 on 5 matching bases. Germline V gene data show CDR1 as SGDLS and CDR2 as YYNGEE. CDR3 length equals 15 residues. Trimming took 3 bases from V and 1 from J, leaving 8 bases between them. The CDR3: CASSDRISGANVLTF. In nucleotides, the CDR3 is TGTGCCAGCAGCGACAGGATATCTGGGGCCAACGTCCTGACTTTC.

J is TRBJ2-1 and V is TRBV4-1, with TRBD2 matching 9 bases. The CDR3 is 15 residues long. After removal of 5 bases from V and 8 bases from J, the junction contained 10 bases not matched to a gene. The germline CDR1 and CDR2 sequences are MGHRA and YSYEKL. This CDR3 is CASSFRASGIDEQFF. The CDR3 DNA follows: TGCGCCAGCAGCTTCCGGGCTAGCGGGATCGATGAGCAGTTCTTC.

The CDR3 protein is CASSQDTLQETQYF. The CDR3 bases are TGCGCCAGCAGCCAAGATACTTTACAAGAGACCCAGTACTTC. V is TRBV4-3 and J is TRBJ2-5, with D unclear. CDR1 is LGHNA, CDR2 YSLEER, per germline. This CDR3 region has 14 residues. The germline V and J ends were trimmed by 0 bases and 2 bases, with 7 bases remaining between them.

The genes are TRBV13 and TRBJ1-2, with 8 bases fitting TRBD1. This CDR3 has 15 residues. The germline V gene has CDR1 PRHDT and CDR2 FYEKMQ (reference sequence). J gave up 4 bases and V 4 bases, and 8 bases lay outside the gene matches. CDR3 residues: CASSSHRGKSYGYTF. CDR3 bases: TGTGCCAGCAGCTCCCACAGGGGGAAGTCCTATGGCTACACCTTC.

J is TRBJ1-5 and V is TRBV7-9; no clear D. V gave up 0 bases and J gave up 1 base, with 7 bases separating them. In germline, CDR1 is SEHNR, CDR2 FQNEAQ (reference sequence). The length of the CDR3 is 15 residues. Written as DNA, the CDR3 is TGTGCCAGCAGCTTAGCGAACACGAGCAATCAGCCCCAGCATTTT. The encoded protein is CASSLANTSNQPQHF.

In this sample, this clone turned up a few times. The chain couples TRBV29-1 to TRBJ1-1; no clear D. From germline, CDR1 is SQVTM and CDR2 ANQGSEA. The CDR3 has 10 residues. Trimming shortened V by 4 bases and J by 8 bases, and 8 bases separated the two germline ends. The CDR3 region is CSVVREEAFF. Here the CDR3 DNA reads TGCAGCGTTGTAAGAGAGGAAGCTTTCTTT.

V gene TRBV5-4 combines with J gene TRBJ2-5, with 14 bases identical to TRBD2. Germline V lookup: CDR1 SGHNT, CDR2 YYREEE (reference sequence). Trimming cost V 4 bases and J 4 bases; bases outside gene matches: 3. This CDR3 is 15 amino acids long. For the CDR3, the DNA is TGTGCCAGCAGCCCCGGACTAGCGGGAGGAGAGACCCAGTACTTC. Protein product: CASSPGLAGGETQYF.

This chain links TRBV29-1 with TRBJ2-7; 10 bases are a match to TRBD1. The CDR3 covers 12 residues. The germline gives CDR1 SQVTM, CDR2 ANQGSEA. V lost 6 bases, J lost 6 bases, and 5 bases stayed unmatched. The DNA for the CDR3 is TGCAGCGTCCGGGACAGGGGAATCGAGCAGTACTTC. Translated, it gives CSVRDRGIEQYF.

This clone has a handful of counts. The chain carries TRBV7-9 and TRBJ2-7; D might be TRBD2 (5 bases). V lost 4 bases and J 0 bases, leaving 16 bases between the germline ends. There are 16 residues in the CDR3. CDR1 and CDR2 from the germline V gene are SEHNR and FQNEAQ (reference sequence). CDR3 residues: CASSSPDFASSYEQYF. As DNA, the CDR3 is TGTGCCAGCAGCTCCCCGGACTTCGCCTCCTCCTACGAGCAGTACTTC.

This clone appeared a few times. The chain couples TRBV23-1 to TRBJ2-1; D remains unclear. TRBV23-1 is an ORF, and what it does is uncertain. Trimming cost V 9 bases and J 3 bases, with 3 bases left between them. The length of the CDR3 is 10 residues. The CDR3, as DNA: TGCGCCAGAGTCTACAATGAGCAGTTCTTC. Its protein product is CARVYNEQFF.

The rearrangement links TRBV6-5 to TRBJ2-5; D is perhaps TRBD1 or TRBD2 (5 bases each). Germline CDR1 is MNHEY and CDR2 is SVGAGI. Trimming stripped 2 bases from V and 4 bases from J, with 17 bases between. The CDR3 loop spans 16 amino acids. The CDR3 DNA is TGTGCCAGCAGTTACGGGGGAATCGAGTTGGGAGAGACCCAGTACTTC. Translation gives CASSYGGIELGETQYF.

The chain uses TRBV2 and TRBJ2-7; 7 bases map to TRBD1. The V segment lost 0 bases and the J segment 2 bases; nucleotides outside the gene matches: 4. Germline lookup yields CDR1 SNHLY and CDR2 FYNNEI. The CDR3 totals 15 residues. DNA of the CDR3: TGTGCCAGCAGTGAAGCGAGGACAGGCGCCTACGAGCAGTACTTC. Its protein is CASSEARTGAYEQYF.

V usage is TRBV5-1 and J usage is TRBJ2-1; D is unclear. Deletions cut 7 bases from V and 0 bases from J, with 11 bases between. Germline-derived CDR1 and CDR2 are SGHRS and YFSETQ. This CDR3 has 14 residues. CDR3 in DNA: TGCGCCAGCGGAACTACAGACTCCTACAATGAGCAGTTCTTC. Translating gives CASGTTDSYNEQFF.

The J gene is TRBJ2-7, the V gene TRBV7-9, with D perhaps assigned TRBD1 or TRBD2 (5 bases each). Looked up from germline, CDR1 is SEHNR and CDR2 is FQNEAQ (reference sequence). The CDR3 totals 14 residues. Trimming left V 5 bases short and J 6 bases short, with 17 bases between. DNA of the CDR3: TGTGCCAGCAGCGGAGAGGGACGGCGAGGCGAGCAGTACTTC. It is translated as CASSGEGRRGEQYF.

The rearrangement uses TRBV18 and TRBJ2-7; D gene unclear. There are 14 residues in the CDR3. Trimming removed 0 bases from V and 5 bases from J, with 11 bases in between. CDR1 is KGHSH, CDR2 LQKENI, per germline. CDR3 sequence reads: CASSPPVYLDEQYF. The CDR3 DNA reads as TGTGCCAGCTCACCACCGGTGTATCTCGACGAGCAGTACTTC.

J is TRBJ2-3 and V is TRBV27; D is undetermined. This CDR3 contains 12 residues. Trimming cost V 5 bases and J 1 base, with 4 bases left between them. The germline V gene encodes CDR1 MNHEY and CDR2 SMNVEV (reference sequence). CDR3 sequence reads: CASSPRTDTQYF. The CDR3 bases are TGTGCCAGCAGTCCCCGCACAGATACGCAGTATTTT.